The present entry profiles one T cell receptor (beta chain) with its context. One junction end does not reproduce the germline sequence, and a read error may be involved. Profiled with immunoSEQ multiplex PCR; TCRdb holds only in-frame clones, not every one. The sample records about 260,000 clones, more than 80% being singletons. This sample was included in a study of blood T cell repertoires in COVID-19. Study-wide context: Samples of COVID-19 (acute and convalescent) were obtained from the United States, Italy and Spain. Sample material is recorded as cDNA or gDNA derived from T cells, B-cell-depleted T cells, or PBMCs.

Germline assignment: CDR1 LGHDT and CDR2 YNNKEL (reference sequence). The length of the CDR3 is 16 residues. The clonotype was recovered from a woman in her thirties or forties with acute or convalescent COVID-19. The sample was peripheral blood. The chain combines TRBV3-1 (or the pseudogene TRBV3-2) with TRBJ2-6; tentatively, D is TRBD2 (5 bases). In DNA form, the CDR3 reads TGTGCCAGCACCCAACGGGGTACCTCTGGGGCCAACGTCCTGACTTTC. This translates into CASTQRGTSGANVLTF.